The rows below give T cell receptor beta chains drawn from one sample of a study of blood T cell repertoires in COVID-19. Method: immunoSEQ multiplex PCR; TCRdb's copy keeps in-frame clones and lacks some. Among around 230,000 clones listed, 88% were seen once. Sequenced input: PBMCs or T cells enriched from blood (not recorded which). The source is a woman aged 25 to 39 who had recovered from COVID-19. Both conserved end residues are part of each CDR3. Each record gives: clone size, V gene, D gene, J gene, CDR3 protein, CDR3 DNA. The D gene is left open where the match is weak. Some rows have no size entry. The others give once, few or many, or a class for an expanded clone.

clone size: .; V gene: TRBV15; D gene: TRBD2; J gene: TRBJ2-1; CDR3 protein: CATSRDNSGGYEQFF; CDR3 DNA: TGTGCCACCAGCAGAGATAATAGCGGGGGCTATGAGCAGTTCTTC
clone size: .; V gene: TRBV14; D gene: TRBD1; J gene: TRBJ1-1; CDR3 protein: CASSQGQGRGAFF; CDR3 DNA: TGTGCCAGCAGCCAAGGACAGGGGAGGGGAGCTTTCTTT
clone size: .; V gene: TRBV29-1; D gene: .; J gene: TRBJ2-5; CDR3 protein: CSVGVPGTSLTQYF; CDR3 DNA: TGCAGCGTCGGCGTCCCAGGGACATCCTTGACCCAGTACTTC
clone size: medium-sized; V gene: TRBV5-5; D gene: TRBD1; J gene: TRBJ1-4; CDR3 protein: CASSGGWGQGNEKLFF; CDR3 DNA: TGTGCCAGCAGCGGAGGGTGGGGACAGGGAAATGAAAAACTGTTTTTT
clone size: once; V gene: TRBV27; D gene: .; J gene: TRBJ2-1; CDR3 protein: CASRPQGPNEQFF; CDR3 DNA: TGTGCCAGCAGGCCACAGGGCCCCAATGAGCAGTTCTTC
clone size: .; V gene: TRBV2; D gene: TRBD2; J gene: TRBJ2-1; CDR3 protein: CASSQLAGDNEQFF; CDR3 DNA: TGTGCCAGCAGTCAACTAGCGGGGGACAATGAGCAGTTCTTC
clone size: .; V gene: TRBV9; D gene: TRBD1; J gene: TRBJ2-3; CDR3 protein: CASSVDWGDRGRPDTQYF; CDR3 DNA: TGTGCCAGCAGCGTAGATTGGGGGGACAGGGGGCGTCCAGATACGCAGTATTTT
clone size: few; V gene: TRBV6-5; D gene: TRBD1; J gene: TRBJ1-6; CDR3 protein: CASTWDRVSPLHF; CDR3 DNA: TGTGCCAGCACCTGGGACAGGGTTTCACCCCTCCACTTT
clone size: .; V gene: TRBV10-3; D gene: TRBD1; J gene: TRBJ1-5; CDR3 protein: CAISTSRQGQNQPQHF; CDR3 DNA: TGTGCCATCAGTACTTCCCGACAGGGGCAGAATCAGCCCCAGCATTTT
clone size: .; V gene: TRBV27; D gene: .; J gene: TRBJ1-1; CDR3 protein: CASRGGVTEAFF; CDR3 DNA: TGTGCCAGCAGGGGGGGGGTCACTGAAGCTTTCTTT
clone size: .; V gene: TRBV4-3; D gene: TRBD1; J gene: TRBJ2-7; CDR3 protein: CASSPGQGQDEQYF; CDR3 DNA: TGCGCCAGCAGCCCCGGACAGGGACAGGACGAGCAGTACTTC
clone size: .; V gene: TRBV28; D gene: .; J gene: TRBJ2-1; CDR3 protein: CASRPGTAGHEQFF; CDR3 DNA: TGTGCCAGCAGGCCCGGGACTGCAGGCCATGAGCAGTTCTTC
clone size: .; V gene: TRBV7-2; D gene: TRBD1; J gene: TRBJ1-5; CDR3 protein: CASSPRQGNQPQHF; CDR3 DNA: TGTGCCAGCAGCCCTCGACAGGGGAATCAGCCCCAGCATTTT
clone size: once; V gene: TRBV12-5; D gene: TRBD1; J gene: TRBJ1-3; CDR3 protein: CASGLVRGGESSGNTIYF; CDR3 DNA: TGTGCTAGTGGTTTGGTACGAGGGGGCGAATCCTCTGGAAACACCATATATTTT
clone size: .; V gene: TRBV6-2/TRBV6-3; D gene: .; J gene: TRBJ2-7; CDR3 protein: CASSYYGGERSSYEQYF; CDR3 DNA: TGTGCCAGCAGTTATTATGGCGGGGAACGGTCGTCCTACGAGCAGTACTTC
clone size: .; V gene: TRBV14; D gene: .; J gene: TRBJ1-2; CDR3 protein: CASSQAGYYGYTF; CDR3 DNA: TGTGCCAGCAGTCAAGCGGGGTACTATGGCTACACCTTC
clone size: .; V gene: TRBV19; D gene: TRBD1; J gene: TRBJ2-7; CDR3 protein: CASSIGTGTYEQYF; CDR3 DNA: TGTGCCAGTAGTATAGGGACAGGGACATACGAGCAGTACTTC
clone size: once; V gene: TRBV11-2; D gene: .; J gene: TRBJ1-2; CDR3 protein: CASSLDTVYGYTF; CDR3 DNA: TGTGCCAGCAGCTTAGATACAGTCTATGGCTACACCTTC
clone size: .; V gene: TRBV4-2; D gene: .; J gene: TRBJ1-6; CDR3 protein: CASSQGSGMTLSSYNSPLHF; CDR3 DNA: TGTGCCAGCAGCCAAGGATCGGGAATGACGTTAAGCTCCTATAATTCACCCCTCCACTTT
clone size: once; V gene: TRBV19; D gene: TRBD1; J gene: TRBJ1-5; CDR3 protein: CASSNPGQVQPQHF; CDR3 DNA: TGTGCCAGTAGTAACCCCGGACAGGTACAGCCCCAGCATTTT
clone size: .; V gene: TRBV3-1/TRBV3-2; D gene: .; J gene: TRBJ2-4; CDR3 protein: CASSRQPENIQYF; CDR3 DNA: TGTGCCAGCAGTCGACAGCCGGAAAACATTCAGTACTTC
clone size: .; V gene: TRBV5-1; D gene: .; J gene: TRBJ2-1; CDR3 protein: CASSLVTGASRSYNEQFF; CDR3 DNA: TGCGCCAGCAGCTTGGTCACGGGAGCGAGTAGGTCCTACAATGAGCAGTTCTTC
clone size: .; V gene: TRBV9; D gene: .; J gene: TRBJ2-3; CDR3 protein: CASSVDPTPGSGLSTDTQYF; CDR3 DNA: TGTGCCAGCAGCGTAGACCCCACGCCTGGTAGCGGCCTTAGCACAGATACGCAGTATTTT
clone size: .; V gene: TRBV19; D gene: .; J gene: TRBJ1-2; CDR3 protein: CASSIGGGNYGYTF; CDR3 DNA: TGTGCCAGTAGTATAGGGGGCGGAAACTATGGCTACACCTTC
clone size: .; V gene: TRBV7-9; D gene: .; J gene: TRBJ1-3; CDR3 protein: CASSIARTVSGNTIYF; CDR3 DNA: TGTGCCAGCAGCATAGCCCGGACTGTTTCTGGAAACACCATATATTTT
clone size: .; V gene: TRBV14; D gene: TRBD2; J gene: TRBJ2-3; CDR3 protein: CASSLGLVTDTQYF; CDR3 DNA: TGTGCCAGCAGCCTGGGACTAGTAACAGATACGCAGTATTTT
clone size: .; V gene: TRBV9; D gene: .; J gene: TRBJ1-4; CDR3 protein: CASSRDINEKLFF; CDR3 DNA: TGTGCCAGCAGCAGGGACATCAATGAAAAACTGTTTTTT
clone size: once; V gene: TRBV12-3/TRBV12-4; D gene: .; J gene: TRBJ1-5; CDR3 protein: CASSPMGGLQHF; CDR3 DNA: TGTGCCAGCAGCCCAATGGGGGGGCTCCAGCATTTT
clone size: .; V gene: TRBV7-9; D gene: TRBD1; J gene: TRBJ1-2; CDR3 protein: CASSRDRAANYGYTF; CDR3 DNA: TGTGCCAGCAGCCGGGACAGGGCGGCTAACTATGGCTACACCTTC
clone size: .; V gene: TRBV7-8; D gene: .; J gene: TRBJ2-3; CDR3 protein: CASSFITYTDTQYF; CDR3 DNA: TGTGCCAGCAGCTTCATTACATACACAGATACGCAGTATTTT
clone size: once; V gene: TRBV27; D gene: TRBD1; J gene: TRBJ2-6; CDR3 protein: CASSDRGPSGANVLTF; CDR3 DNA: TGTGCCAGCAGTGACAGGGGACCATCTGGGGCCAACGTCCTGACTTTC
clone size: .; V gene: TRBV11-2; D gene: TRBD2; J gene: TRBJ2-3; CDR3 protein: CASSLDPGLADTQYF; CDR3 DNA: TGTGCCAGCAGCTTAGATCCCGGACTAGCCGATACGCAGTATTTT
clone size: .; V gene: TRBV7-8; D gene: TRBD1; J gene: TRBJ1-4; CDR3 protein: CASSLFSGGQGNEKLFF; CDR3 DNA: TGTGCCAGCAGCTTATTTAGTGGGGGACAGGGGAATGAAAAACTGTTTTTT
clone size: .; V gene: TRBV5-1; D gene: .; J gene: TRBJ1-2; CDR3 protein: CASSSSAGNYGYTF; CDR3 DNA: TGCGCCAGCAGCAGTTCTGCGGGTAACTATGGCTACACCTTC
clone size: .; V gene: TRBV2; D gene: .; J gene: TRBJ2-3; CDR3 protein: CASSEEGSADTQYF; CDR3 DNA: TGTGCCAGCAGTGAGGAGGGGTCGGCAGATACGCAGTATTTT
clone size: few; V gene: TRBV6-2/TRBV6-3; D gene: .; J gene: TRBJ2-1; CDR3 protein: CASSYIWGDEQFF; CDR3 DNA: TGTGCCAGCAGTTACATCTGGGGAGACGAGCAGTTCTTC
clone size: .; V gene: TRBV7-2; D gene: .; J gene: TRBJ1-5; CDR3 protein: CASSLDRAADQPQHF; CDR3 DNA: TGTGCCAGCAGCTTAGACAGGGCCGCGGATCAGCCCCAGCATTTT
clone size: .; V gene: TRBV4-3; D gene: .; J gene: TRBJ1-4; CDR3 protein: CASSQFSPGGEKLFF; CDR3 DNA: TGCGCCAGCAGCCAATTCTCCCCGGGGGGGGAAAAACTGTTTTTT
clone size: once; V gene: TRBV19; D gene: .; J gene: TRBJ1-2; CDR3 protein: CASSMRAGQRGYTF; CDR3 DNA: TGTGCCAGTAGTATGAGGGCAGGCCAAAGGGGCTACACCTTC
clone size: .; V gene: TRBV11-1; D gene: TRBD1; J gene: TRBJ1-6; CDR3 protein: CASSRDRFYNSPLHF; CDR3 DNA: TGTGCCAGCAGCCGGGACAGGTTCTATAATTCACCCCTCCACTTT
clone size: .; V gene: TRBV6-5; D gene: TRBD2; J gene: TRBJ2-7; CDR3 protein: CASRQLAGGGEQYF; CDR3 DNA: TGTGCCAGCAGGCAGCTAGCGGGGGGGGGAGAGCAGTACTTC
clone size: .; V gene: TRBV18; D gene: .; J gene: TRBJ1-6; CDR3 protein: CASSPSGNDSPLHF; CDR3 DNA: TGTGCCAGCTCACCGTCGGGGAATGATTCACCCCTCCACTTT
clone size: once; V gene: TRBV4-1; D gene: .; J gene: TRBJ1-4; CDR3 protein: CASSRGQGTNEKLFF; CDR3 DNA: TGCGCCAGCAGCCGAGGACAAGGGACTAATGAAAAACTGTTTTTT
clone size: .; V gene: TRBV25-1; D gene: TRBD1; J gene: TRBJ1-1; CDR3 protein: CASSKPGQGRAEAFF; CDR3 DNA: TGTGCCAGCAGTAAACCGGGACAGGGTAGGGCTGAAGCTTTCTTT
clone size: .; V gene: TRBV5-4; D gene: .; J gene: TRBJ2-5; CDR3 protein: CASSLVGGQETQYF; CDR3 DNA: TGTGCCAGCAGCTTGGTAGGGGGTCAAGAGACCCAGTACTTC
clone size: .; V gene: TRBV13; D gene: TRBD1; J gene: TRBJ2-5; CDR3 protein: CASSPRDRGKETQYF; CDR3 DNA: TGTGCCAGCAGCCCCCGGGACAGGGGGAAAGAGACCCAGTACTTC
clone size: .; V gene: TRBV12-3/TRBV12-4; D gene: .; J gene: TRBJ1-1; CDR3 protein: CASSLSRDTEAFF; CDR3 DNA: TGTGCCAGCAGTTTATCCAGGGACACTGAAGCTTTCTTT
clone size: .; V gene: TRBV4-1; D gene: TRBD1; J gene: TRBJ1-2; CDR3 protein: CASSQVGQGYGYTF; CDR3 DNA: TGCGCCAGCAGCCAAGTCGGACAGGGCTATGGCTACACCTTC
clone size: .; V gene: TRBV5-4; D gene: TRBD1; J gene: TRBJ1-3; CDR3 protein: CASSFRGQGAVGNTIYF; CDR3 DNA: TGTGCCAGCAGCTTTAGGGGACAGGGGGCAGTTGGAAACACCATATATTTT
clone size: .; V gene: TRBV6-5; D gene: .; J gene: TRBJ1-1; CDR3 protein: CASKRGTEAFF; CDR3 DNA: TGTGCCAGCAAAAGGGGGACTGAAGCTTTCTTT
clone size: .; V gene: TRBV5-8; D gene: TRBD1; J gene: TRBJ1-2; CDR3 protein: CASNRYYGQGYGYTF; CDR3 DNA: TGTGCCAGCAACCGGTACTATGGACAGGGCTATGGCTACACCTTC
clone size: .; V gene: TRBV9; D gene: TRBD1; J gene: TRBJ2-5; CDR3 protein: CASSVGSRQGVAETQYF; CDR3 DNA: TGTGCCAGCAGCGTGGGGTCCCGACAGGGAGTGGCAGAGACCCAGTACTTC
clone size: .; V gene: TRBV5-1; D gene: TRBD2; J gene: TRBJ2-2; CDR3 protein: CASSSRTSGGANTGELFF; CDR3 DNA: TGCGCCAGCAGCTCCAGGACTAGCGGGGGGGCGAACACCGGGGAGCTGTTTTTT
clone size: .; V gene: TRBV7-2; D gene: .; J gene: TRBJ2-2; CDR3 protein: CASSAGTAGELFF; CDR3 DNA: TGTGCCAGCAGCGCCGGGACTGCCGGGGAGCTGTTTTTT